The 21 T cell receptor beta chains given below trace back to one sample, sequenced in a study of PD-L1 blockade in urothelial cancer. Time point noted: peripheral blood 6 weeks after treatment start. Clones were sequenced by immunoSEQ multiplex PCR, and TCRdb holds only the in-frame ones, with some missing. The sample lists over 100,000 clones, approximately 90% seen once, with around 4% in the top ten. Sequencing was performed on PBMCs, taken around atezolizumab (anti-PD-L1) treatment. The receptors shown here come from a man aged 55 to 69 with urothelial cancer.

This chain joins TRBV18 and TRBJ2-1, with D perhaps TRBD1 (6 bases). V lost 6 bases and J lost 5, with 17 bases in between. The CDR3 has 15 amino acids. CDR1 KGHSH and CDR2 LQKENI come from the germline V gene. The CDR3 spells CASSPGTPLDNEQFF. CDR3 sequence (DNA): TGTGCCAGCTCTCCCGGGACACCTCTTGACAATGAGCAGTTCTTC.

The rearrangement links TRBV2 to TRBJ2-4; D uncertain. The CDR3 totals 11 residues. V lost 6 bases, J lost 8 bases, and 8 bases lay in between. CDR1 is SNHLY and CDR2 is FYNNEI in the germline V gene. The CDR3 loop reads CASRNRDIQYF. The CDR3 nucleotides read TGTGCCAGCAGAAACCGGGACATTCAGTACTTC.

The V gene is TRBV6-5, the J gene TRBJ1-5; D unresolved. Germline CDR1 reads MNHEY; CDR2 reads SVGAGI. V was shortened by 4 bases and J by 0 bases, with 7 bases between the two germline ends. This CDR3 is built from 14 residues. In DNA, the CDR3 is TGTGCCAGCAGTTCTGCCTATAGCAATCAGCCCCAGCATTTT. Translated: CASSSAYSNQPQHF.

The chain uses TRBV6-4 and TRBJ2-7, with 8 bases identical to TRBD1. The CDR3 is made up of 17 amino acids. Germline CDR1 and CDR2: MRHNA and SNTAGT. The trim removed 2 bases at V and 5 bases at J, leaving 14 bases unmatched. CDR3 region: CASSDGGGQGRPDEQYF. The DNA of the CDR3 is TGTGCCAGCAGTGACGGGGGTGGACAGGGTCGACCGGACGAGCAGTACTTC.

The chain is built from TRBV5-6 and TRBJ2-2; D is uncertain. This CDR3 contains 15 residues. CDR1 and CDR2 from the germline V gene are SGHDT and YYEEEE. V shed 4 bases and J shed 2 bases, with 12 bases lying between them. The CDR3 coding sequence is TGTGCCAGCAGCCCGTCCCCAGAAAACACCGGGGAGCTGTTTTTT. It yields the protein CASSPSPENTGELFF.

The chain employs TRBV2 and TRBJ1-6, with D hard to call. Trimming shortened V by 7 bases and J by 3 bases, and 7 bases separated the two germline ends. CDR1 is SNHLY and CDR2 is FYNNEI in the germline V gene. The CDR3 totals 13 residues. As DNA, the CDR3 is TGTGCCAGCAAAACCGGCTATAATTCACCCCTCCACTTT. The encoded protein is CASKTGYNSPLHF.

V and J are TRBV9 and TRBJ2-2; possible D gene TRBD1, 5 bases. CDR1 and CDR2 from the germline V gene are SGDLS and YYNGEE. V lost 7 bases and J lost 1, with 14 bases in between. This CDR3 comprises 15 residues. The CDR3 protein is CASSWGRLNTGELFF. For the CDR3, the DNA is TGTGCCAGCTCCTGGGGCAGGCTGAACACCGGGGAGCTGTTTTTT. Based on the CDR3 plus reference TRBV9 and TRBJ2-2, the full variable domain is DSGVTQTPKHLITATGQRVTLRCSPRSGDLSVYWYQQSLDQGLQFLIQYYNGEERAKGNILERFSAQQFPDLHSELNLSSLELGDSALYFCASSWGRLNTGELFFGEGSRLTVL.

The chain uses TRBV4-3 and TRBJ1-3; D might be TRBD1 (5 bases). The germline V and J ends were trimmed by 4 bases and 0 bases, with 10 bases remaining between them. CDR3 length equals 15 residues. Germline-derived CDR1 and CDR2 are LGHNA and YSLEER. CDR3 residues: CASSPGLISGNTIYF. In nucleotides, the CDR3 is TGCGCCAGCAGCCCGGGACTAATCTCTGGAAACACCATATATTTT.

This clone occurred once. The V and J genes are TRBV30 and TRBJ2-1, with 13 positions matching TRBD2. The CDR3 sequence is 16 residues long. From germline, CDR1 is GTSNPN and CDR2 SVGIG (reference sequence). With V trimmed by 2 bases and J by 3 bases, 4 bases remained unmatched. The DNA for the CDR3 is TGTGCCTGGAGTTTCGGGACTAGCGGGGACTACAATGAGCAGTTCTTC. As protein: CAWSFGTSGDYNEQFF.

V usage is TRBV4-2 and J usage is TRBJ2-3; a weak D match, TRBD1 (6 bases). This CDR3 has 12 residues. Germline V gene data show CDR1 as LGHNA and CDR2 as YNFKEQ. V was pared by 8 bases and J by 6 bases, with 12 bases between. CDR3 sequence reads: CASADSGDTQYF. The CDR3 DNA reads TGTGCCAGCGCGGACAGTGGGGATACGCAGTATTTT.

The chain uses TRBV30 and TRBJ1-3, with D unclear. The CDR3 has 15 residues. With 0 bases removed from V and 0 bases from J, the gap between germline ends came to 9 bases. CDR1 GTSNPN and CDR2 SVGIG come from the germline V gene (reference sequence). The CDR3 region is CAWSVDGVSGNTIYF. CDR3 DNA: TGTGCCTGGAGTGTAGACGGAGTCTCTGGAAACACCATATATTTT.

The rearrangement links TRBV2 to TRBJ2-5; 7 nucleotides line up with TRBD1. The CDR3 runs 14 residues. Germline-derived CDR1 and CDR2 are SNHLY and FYNNEI. The V and J ends lost 6 bases and 4 bases, in that order; junction bases with no gene match: 8. The CDR3 DNA reads as TGTGCCAGCAGCGAGACAGGGAATCGAGAGACCCAGTACTTC. Protein sequence: CASSETGNRETQYF.

This chain links TRBV5-1 with TRBJ2-1; 8 nucleotides agree with TRBD2. Trimming removed 5 bases from V and 5 bases from J; junction bases left unmatched: 3. The germline V gene has CDR1 SGHRS and CDR2 YFSETQ. CDR3 length: 13 amino acids. DNA for the CDR3: TGCGCCAGCAGGCGGACTAGCAACAATGAGCAGTTCTTC. As protein: CASRRTSNNEQFF.

The chain links TRBV5-6 to TRBJ2-7; 10 positions match TRBD2. CDR3 size: 15 residues. From germline, CDR1 is SGHDT and CDR2 YYEEEE. The V segment lost 3 bases and the J segment 2 bases; nucleotides outside the gene matches: 5. The CDR3 region is CASSSPGLATYEQYF. The CDR3 DNA is TGTGCCAGCAGCTCCCCGGGACTAGCGACCTACGAGCAGTACTTC.

This chain links TRBV4-2 with TRBJ2-3; D gene unclear. This CDR3 has 15 residues. Germline lookup yields CDR1 LGHNA and CDR2 YNFKEQ. Trimming left V 1 base short and J 1 base short, with 9 bases between. The CDR3 region is CASSQGSSGTDTQYF. For the CDR3, the DNA is TGTGCCAGCAGCCAAGGATCCAGCGGCACAGATACGCAGTATTTT.

This chain connects TRBV18 to TRBJ2-1, with D possibly TRBD2 on 6 matching bases. The CDR3 spans 16 residues. Deletions cut 5 bases from V and 0 bases from J, with 14 bases between. From germline, CDR1 is KGHSH and CDR2 LQKENI. The CDR3, as DNA: TGTGCCAGCTCAACCACGGACGGGAGCTCCTACAATGAGCAGTTCTTC. This gives the protein CASSTTDGSSYNEQFF.

The J gene is TRBJ2-7, the V gene TRBV6-5; D is perhaps TRBD1 (6 bases). CDR3 length: 14 residues. V was pared by 0 bases and J by 9 bases, with 15 bases between. CDR1 MNHEY and CDR2 SVGAGI come from the germline V gene. CDR3 nucleotide sequence: TGTGCCAGCAGTTACTCGAGAGCGGCGGACAGGCAGTACTTC. Amino acids: CASSYSRAADRQYF.

The chain is built from TRBV2 and TRBJ2-3, with 8 nucleotides matching TRBD2. J was trimmed by 6 bases and V by 4 bases; bases with no gene match: 12. Germline CDR1 is SNHLY and CDR2 is FYNNEI. This CDR3 has 16 amino acids. DNA of the CDR3: TGTGCCAGCAGTGTTACGGGAGGGCCTTCTGTGGATACGCAGTATTTT. Translated, it gives CASSVTGGPSVDTQYF.

The chain couples TRBV28 to TRBJ2-4, with TRBD1 identical over 9 bases. The CDR3 extends over 16 amino acids. The V and J ends lost 9 bases and 1 base, in that order; junction bases with no gene match: 10. Germline V gene lookup returns CDR1 MDHEN and CDR2 SYDVKM. CDR3 sequence reads: CASTTQGAAAKNIQYF. As DNA, the CDR3 is TGTGCCAGTACGACACAGGGGGCAGCGGCCAAAAACATTCAGTACTTC.

This sequence joins TRBV5-4 and TRBJ2-7; 10 bases are shared with TRBD1. Germline-derived CDR1 and CDR2 are SGHNT and YYREEE (reference sequence). The ends lost 0 bases at V and 5 bases at J; junction bases unmatched: 8. The CDR3 extends over 16 amino acids. As DNA, the CDR3 is TGTGCCAGCAGCTTGGTCGGGAGACAGGGGGCTCACGAGCAGTACTTC. Amino acid sequence: CASSLVGRQGAHEQYF. The full variable domain, with the rest looked up from reference TRBV5-4 and TRBJ2-7, is ETGVTQSPTHLIKTRGQQVTLRCSSQSGHNTVSWYQQALGQGPQFIFQYYREEENGRGNFPPRFSGLQFPNYSSELNVNALELDDSALYLCASSLVGRQGAHEQYFGPGTRLTVT.

The rearrangement joins TRBV7-6 to TRBJ1-5; a weak D match, TRBD1 (5 bases). This CDR3 contains 17 residues. V dropped 0 bases and J dropped 0 bases, with 12 bases sitting between them. The germline V gene has CDR1 SGHVS and CDR2 FNYEAQ. The CDR3 DNA follows: TGTGCCAGCAGCTTAGCGGCGACAGTCAATAGCAATCAGCCCCAGCATTTT. Protein product: CASSLAATVNSNQPQHF.